This TCR beta chain originates from a study of CD8+ T cells in alopecia areata. Across the whole study: Treated patients received oral tofacitinib, 5 to 10 mg twice daily.

Study-wide results and caveats: Normal skin's resident alphabeta T cells are also sequenced in scalp samples.

CDR1 is SQVTM and CDR2 is ANQGSEA in the germline V gene. V lost 7 bases and J lost 0, with 13 bases in between. The CDR3 runs to 14 residues. On this clone itself: Its antigen is not identified.

Following extraction, RNA underwent reverse transcription to cDNA, which served as the sequencing template. Measured with immunoSEQ multiplex PCR; TCRdb has only the in-frame clones, and not every one. Of about 180,000 clones listed, just over 65% were seen once; the top ten hold approximately 10%. The rearrangement joins TRBV29-1 to TRBJ2-1, with D perhaps matching TRBD2 (5 bases). The receptor comes from a human donor with alopecia areata. Sequenced material: CD8+ T cells sorted from blood, taken at week 0. CDR3 sequence: CSAGGGSSYNEQFF. CDR3 nucleotide sequence: TGCAGCGCAGGTGGTGGGAGCTCCTACAATGAGCAGTTCTTC.